This TCR beta chain was sequenced in a study of cytomegalovirus exposure and HLA in healthy donors. The study ran its PCR with 60 Vbeta and 13 Jbeta primers. TCRdb's copy holds only in-frame clones and misses some; the assay was immunoSEQ multiplex PCR. The data contain 150,000 to 160,000 clones, 74% of them seen just once; the ten biggest clones take up 2.1%. With respect to this clone: Its specificity is unknown.

Whole-study results and caveats: As a later analysis revealed, the rate of TCR association differed by HLA locus, with DRB1 most and HLA-C fewest.

The V segment lost 5 bases and the J segment 5 bases; nucleotides outside the gene matches: 8. The CDR3 is made up of 15 amino acids. Germline loops: CDR1 MNHNY, CDR2 SVGAGI (reference sequence). The sequence came from a man aged 30 to 45 in good health and CMV-seronegative. The sequenced sample was PBMCs. J is TRBJ1-1 and V is TRBV6-6; 10 nucleotides line up with TRBD1. Here the CDR3 reads CASSHDRGRRTEAFF. DNA for the CDR3: TGTGCCAGCAGTCACGACAGGGGGCGCAGAACTGAAGCTTTCTTT.